These T cell receptor beta chains were read from a single sample in a study of early T cells in non-severe SARS-CoV-2 infection. TCRdb re-analysed the 5' RACE reads in MiXCR, keeping a single row per CDR3 protein. The sample lists tens of thousands of distinct CDR3 sequences; less than 5.5% were seen once. The source material was whole blood. The receptors shown here come from an adult who was a healthcare worker with PCR-confirmed SARS-CoV-2 infection or an uninfected control (not recorded which). CDR3s leave out the opening cysteine and the closing phenylalanine or tryptophan.

>TRBV29-1|TRBJ2-7
SVGAGYRSYEQY
>TRBV19|TRBJ2-3
ASRSQTAGSTDTQY
>TRBV6-2/TRBV6-3|TRBJ2-1
ASSYGRGKGNEQF
>TRBV11-2|TRBJ2-1
ASSLTLGSSPEWF
>TRBV12-3/TRBV12-4|TRBJ2-7
ASLRGPDDYEQY
>TRBV6-2/TRBV6-3|TRBJ2-6
ASSYTGAGANVLT
>TRBV7-2|TRBJ2-7
ASIQLREAGEQY
>TRBV3-1|TRBJ2-7
ASSQETGINEQY
>TRBV4-1|TRBJ1-1
ASSQAMNTEAF
>TRBV29-1|TRBJ1-2
SVKDSSSGYT
>TRBV6-1|TRBJ1-5
ASMPGQGANQPQH
>TRBV27|TRBJ1-1
ASSFGLNTEAF
>TRBV4-1|TRBJ1-5
ASSQGQGIQPQH
>TRBV19|TRBJ2-3
ASRTSGTDTQY
>TRBV12-3/TRBV12-4|TRBJ2-1
ASSWSYNEQF
>TRBV4-3|TRBJ1-2
ASSQDWGAINYGYT
>TRBV6-5|TRBJ2-7
ASSQGGLYEQY
>TRBV10-3|TRBJ1-2
ATDTGGVRGCT
>TRBV29-1|TRBJ1-5
SVGTGGNQPQH
>TRBV7-8|TRBJ2-2
ASSHRGQSTGELF
>TRBV4-2|TRBJ2-1
ASSQPDQEITNYNEQF
>TRBV6-2/TRBV6-3|TRBJ2-7
ASSLGLVSYEQY
>TRBV11-2|TRBJ2-7
ASSLAPGQGAHEQY
>TRBV27|TRBJ1-2
ASSPGQFYGYT
>TRBV20-1|TRBJ2-7
SAIRGPFYEQY
>TRBV29-1|TRBJ1-4
SVDKGNEKLF
>TRBV25-1|TRBJ2-3
ASSASTDTQY
>TRBV6-4|TRBJ2-3
ASSEAGGENTQY
>TRBV7-6|TRBJ2-7
ASSKDSYEQY
>TRBV6-6|TRBJ2-5
ASKLGDRGQETQY
>TRBV15|TRBJ1-4
ATSRLRQGRANEKLF